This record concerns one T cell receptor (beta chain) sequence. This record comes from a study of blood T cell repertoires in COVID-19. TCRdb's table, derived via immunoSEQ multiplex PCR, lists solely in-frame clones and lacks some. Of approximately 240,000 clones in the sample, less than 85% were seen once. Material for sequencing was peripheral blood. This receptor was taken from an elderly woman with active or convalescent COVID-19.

The CDR3, as DNA: TGTGCCAGCAGCCAGGGGACAGGGGGCTTTGAGAAGACCCAGTACTTC. Protein: CASSQGTGGFEKTQYF. V gene TRBV3-1 (or the pseudogene TRBV3-2) combines with J gene TRBJ2-5, with 12 bases fitting TRBD1. The V gene end was trimmed by 3 bases and the J gene end by 6 bases; junction bases not matched to a gene: 8. CDR1 LGHDT and CDR2 YNNKEL come from the germline V gene (reference sequence). CDR3 length equals 16 residues.